This T cell receptor (beta chain) came from a study of CD8 T cells in ankylosing spondylitis. TCRdb ran MiXCR on the 5' RACE reads and lists one entry per CDR3 protein. The sample holds about 69,000 distinct CDR3 sequences; approximately 5% are singletons and the top ten take 2.2%. This clonotype was recorded at least ten times. Trimming pared 1 base from V and 2 bases from J, leaving 14 bases between. This CDR3 contains 16 residues. Germline V lookup: CDR1 PRHDT, CDR2 FYEKMQ (reference sequence). The sequenced sample was blood, either unsorted or a sorted T cell fraction (not recorded which). The rearrangement joins TRBV13 to TRBJ1-1; no firm D call. This receptor was identified in a male donor with ankylosing spondylitis or in good health (not recorded which). For the CDR3, the DNA is TGTGCCAGCAGCTTAGATGGGAACATTGCCAACACTGAAGCTTTCTTT. Translation gives CASSLDGNIANTEAFF.